The sample holds a few counts of the clone carrying this TCR beta chain. The antigen is not known. This sample was taken from a study of vaccination effects on CD4 cells after COVID-19. Antigen-specific CD4+ T cells expanded by the ViraFEST assay with viral peptide pools were then sequenced. Isolating CD4+ T cells followed more than eight days of culture. Nobody among the vaccine recipients had prior SARS-CoV-2 infection (nucleocapsid antibodies were negative). Clones were sequenced by immunoSEQ multiplex PCR, and TCRdb holds only the in-frame ones, with some missing. The data hold 50,000 to 65,000 clones, with 80% to 85% observed a single time. V was trimmed by 2 bases and J by 2 bases, leaving 16 bases between them. The CDR3 runs 17 residues.

V and J are TRBV5-7 and TRBJ2-2; D possibly corresponds to TRBD2 (5 bases). TRBV5-7 is filed as an ORF, its function uncertain. The receptor comes from a human donor who received a COVID-19 vaccine. This specimen was CD4+ T cells from PBMCs cultured with HCoV-229E spike peptides, taken before COVID-19 vaccination. CDR3 nucleotide sequence: TGTGCCAGCAGCTTCCCCCTGGGGAGTGGTAACACCGGGGAGCTGTTTTTT. This translates into CASSFPLGSGNTGELFF.